The 17 T cell receptor beta chains below all came from one sample that was sequenced in a study of T cells in localized non-small cell lung cancer. Generated by immunoSEQ multiplex PCR, the TCRdb table keeps only in-frame clones and is missing some. The sample includes about 20,000 clones, about 89% of them seen just once. Sequenced material: peripheral blood, taken before any cancer treatment. Receptor source: a man aged 35-69 years with stage I lung adenocarcinoma.

The gene calls are TRBV10-1 and TRBJ2-3; 8 nucleotides match TRBD2. With 2 bases clipped from V and 4 bases from J, the junction kept 5 bases outside the gene matches. The CDR3 has 15 residues. Germline V gives CDR1 WNHNN, CDR2 SYGVQD (reference sequence). The CDR3 DNA follows: TGCGCCAGCAGTGAGGGCGCGGGGGGCGCAGATACGCAGTATTTT. Its translation: CASSEGAGGADTQYF.

This clone was seen a single time. The CDR3 sequence: CASSQGGVWNTEAFF. In DNA form, the CDR3 reads TGTGCCAGCAGCCAAGGGGGGGTCTGGAACACTGAAGCTTTCTTT. The chain joins TRBV4-2 to TRBJ1-1; perhaps TRBD1 as D (5 bases). V gave up 1 base and J gave up 1 base, with 10 bases separating them. This CDR3 region has 15 residues. The germline V gene encodes CDR1 LGHNA and CDR2 YNFKEQ.

The chain recombines TRBV28 with TRBJ1-1; D is undetermined. Germline CDR1 and CDR2: MDHEN and SYDVKM. V lost 5 bases and J 2 bases, leaving 9 bases between the germline ends. This CDR3 comprises 13 residues. CDR3 DNA sequence: TGTGCCAGCAGTCCCCGGGTCAACACTGAAGCTTTCTTT. This translates into CASSPRVNTEAFF.

This clone has just one count. Written as DNA, the CDR3 is TGTGCCAGCTCACCAGGGACGTCGACCTACGAGCAGTACTTC. Protein sequence: CASSPGTSTYEQYF. V is TRBV18 and J is TRBJ2-7; D may be TRBD1 or TRBD2 (5 bases each). The germline V gene encodes CDR1 KGHSH and CDR2 LQKENI. V dropped 2 bases and J dropped 2 bases, with 10 bases sitting between them. The CDR3 has 14 amino acids.

A few counts support this clone. This chain links TRBV4-2 with TRBJ1-1, with D possibly being TRBD1 (5 bases). Germline values: CDR1 LGHNA, CDR2 YNFKEQ. The CDR3 is made up of 18 amino acids. Trimming cost V 1 base and J 1 base, with 19 bases left between them. CDR3 residues: CASSQVSMGQLGNTEAFF. CDR3 nucleotide sequence: TGTGCCAGCAGCCAAGTTTCTATGGGGCAGCTGGGGAACACTGAAGCTTTCTTT.

CDR3 coding DNA: TGTGCCAGCAGCTTACAGGGGGCGATAAGGAACACTGAAGCTTTCTTT. Protein: CASSLQGAIRNTEAFF. V gene TRBV7-2 combines with J gene TRBJ1-1, with TRBD1 matching 8 bases. CDR3 length equals 16 residues. Unmatched junction bases numbered 6, after V lost 2 bases and J lost 1 base. CDR1 is SGHTA, CDR2 FQGNSA, per germline. Based on the CDR3 plus reference TRBV7-2 and TRBJ1-1, the full variable domain is GAGVSQSPSNKVTEKGKDVELRCDPISGHTALYWYRQSLGQGLEFLIYFQGNSAPDKSGLPSDRFSAERTGGSVSTLTIQRTQQEDSAVYLCASSLQGAIRNTEAFFGQGTRLTVV.

The chain links TRBV5-4 to TRBJ1-1; 7 bases line up with TRBD1. The J segment lost 1 base and the V segment lost 4 bases, leaving 4 bases of the junction unmatched. This CDR3 region has 14 residues. The germline V gene has CDR1 SGHNT and CDR2 YYREEE (reference sequence). In DNA form, the CDR3 reads TGTGCCAGCAGCAGGACAGGAGAGAACACTGAAGCTTTCTTT. Its translation is CASSRTGENTEAFF.

CDR3 bases: TGCGCCAGCAGCTTAAAACCGCAGCGGGAGCAGTACTTC. The encoded protein is CASSLKPQREQYF. The chain joins TRBV5-1 to TRBJ2-7, with D possibly being TRBD2 (5 bases). Germline V gene lookup returns CDR1 SGHRS and CDR2 YFSETQ. The CDR3 covers 13 residues. The V gene lost 2 bases and the J gene lost 7 bases, with 13 bases spanning the gap.

The chain links TRBV27 to TRBJ2-3; D may be TRBD1 (6 bases). The V gene lost 7 bases and the J gene lost 5 bases, with 16 bases spanning the gap. Germline assignment: CDR1 MNHEY and CDR2 SMNVEV (reference sequence). This CDR3 spans 14 amino acids. CDR3 protein: CASKPGHGGDTQYF. The CDR3, as DNA: TGTGCCAGCAAACCGGGACATGGGGGAGATACGCAGTATTTT.

In this sample, this clone turned up once. The chain couples TRBV5-4 to TRBJ1-1, with D tentatively TRBD1 (5 bases). V was shortened by 3 bases and J by 1 base, with 10 bases between the two germline ends. The CDR3 runs to 14 residues. CDR1 and CDR2 (germline): SGHNT, YYREEE (reference sequence). The CDR3 here is CASSSTVANTEAFF. As DNA, the CDR3 is TGTGCCAGCAGCTCGACAGTCGCGAACACTGAAGCTTTCTTT.

V gene TRBV15 combines with J gene TRBJ2-5, with TRBD2 identical over 8 bases. V lost 7 bases, J lost 8 bases, and 15 bases stayed unmatched. Per the germline V gene, CDR1 is LNHNV and CDR2 is YYDKDF (reference sequence). The CDR3 length is 15 residues. In DNA, the CDR3 is TGTGCCACCAACCAGATGCGGGGGGCTCGGCAAACCCAGTACTTC. It is translated as CATNQMRGARQTQYF.

This clone was recorded once. This chain connects TRBV7-8 to TRBJ2-6; D might be TRBD1 (6 bases). V lost 5 bases to trimming and J lost 0 bases, with 14 bases between them. CDR1 SGHVS and CDR2 FQNEAQ come from the germline V gene. This CDR3 has 17 residues. The CDR3, as DNA: TGTGCCAGCAGCCGACGACAGGACAGCTCTGGGGCCAACGTCCTGACTTTC. It is translated as CASSRRQDSSGANVLTF.

This chain connects TRBV4-1 to TRBJ1-2, with D tentatively TRBD1 (6 bases). CDR3 size: 16 residues. Germline-derived CDR1 and CDR2 are MGHRA and YSYEKL. V lost 0 bases and J lost 5, with 16 bases in between. CDR3 in DNA: TGCGCCAGCAGCCAAGAGGGGGGCCCCCTGGCTTATGGCTACACCTTC. This encodes CASSQEGGPLAYGYTF.

The V call is TRBV6-5, the J call TRBJ1-5; D is possibly TRBD1 (6 bases). V was pared by 6 bases and J by 6 bases, with 12 bases between. Germline V lookup: CDR1 MNHEY, CDR2 SVGAGI. The CDR3 is 13 amino acids. CDR3 DNA sequence: TGTGCCAGCAGCCCACAGGGTCCTCAGCCCCAGCATTTT. This translates into CASSPQGPQPQHF.

This clone was detected a few times. CDR3 DNA sequence: TGTGCCAGCAGCCCAGGCCAGGGGAGATGGTACACCTTC. As protein: CASSPGQGRWYTF. The rearrangement links TRBV7-9 to TRBJ1-2, with D tentatively TRBD1 (6 bases). CDR1 and CDR2 (germline): SEHNR, FQNEAQ (reference sequence). V was trimmed by 5 bases and J by 11 bases, leaving 18 bases between them. The CDR3 is 13 amino acids.

V usage is TRBV5-1 and J usage is TRBJ2-1, with 14 bases fitting TRBD2. This CDR3 is 19 amino acids long. Germline CDR1 is SGHRS and CDR2 is YFSETQ. The V and J ends lost 5 bases and 0 bases, in that order; junction bases with no gene match: 10. The DNA for the CDR3 is TGCGCCAGCAGAAGAGGGACTAGCGGGAGTGTAAGCTCCTACAATGAGCAGTTCTTC. It specifies CASRRGTSGSVSSYNEQFF.

The chain is built from TRBV9 and TRBJ2-3, with no clear D. Germline lookup yields CDR1 SGDLS and CDR2 YYNGEE. Trimming stripped 1 base from V and 2 bases from J, with 5 bases between. This CDR3 is 13 amino acids long. CDR3 sequence: CASSVSFTDTQYF. In DNA form, the CDR3 reads TGTGCCAGCAGCGTATCCTTCACAGATACGCAGTATTTT.